This entry lists 9 T cell receptor beta chains sequenced from one sample in a study of blood T cell repertoires in COVID-19. The protocol was immunoSEQ multiplex PCR, while the TCRdb copy is restricted to in-frame clones and leaves out a portion. The sample has roughly 380,000 clones; more than 75% are singletons. The specimen sequenced was PBMCs or T cells enriched from blood (not recorded which). Source of these receptors: a woman in her 30s who had recovered from COVID-19.

V is TRBV19 and J is TRBJ2-3; 8 positions agree with TRBD1. There are 12 residues in the CDR3. Looked up from germline, CDR1 is LNHDA and CDR2 is SQIVND (reference sequence). After removal of 9 bases from V and 5 bases from J, the junction contained 4 bases not matched to a gene. The CDR3 here is CASGQGRDTQYF. CDR3 DNA sequence: TGTGCCAGCGGACAGGGAAGAGATACGCAGTATTTT.

The chain employs TRBV11-2 and TRBJ1-2; 8 bases match TRBD1. V lost 5 bases to trimming and J lost 7 bases; unmatched junction nucleotides: 9. The germline V gene has CDR1 SGHAT and CDR2 FQNNGV. CDR3 length equals 14 residues. The CDR3 DNA sequence: TGTGCCAGCAGCGCCCGGACAGGGCCGGGTGGCTACACCTTC. Its protein product is CASSARTGPGGYTF.

The chain uses TRBV27 and TRBJ2-7, with 8 bases identical to TRBD1. The CDR3 covers 14 residues. Germline CDR1 MNHEY, CDR2 SMNVEV (reference sequence). Trimming removed 7 bases from V and 0 bases from J; junction bases left unmatched: 5. For the CDR3, the DNA is TGTGCCAGCACTCGGACAGGGAGCTCCTACGAGCAGTACTTC. Its protein product is CASTRTGSSYEQYF.

The V call is TRBV19, the J call TRBJ1-4; D call uncertain. Trimming pared 4 bases from V and 8 bases from J, leaving 17 bases between. CDR3 size: 15 residues. CDR1 and CDR2 from the germline V gene are LNHDA and SQIVND (reference sequence). This CDR3 reads CASSTFSAGREKLFF. Written as DNA, the CDR3 is TGTGCCAGTAGTACTTTTTCGGCGGGCCGCGAAAAACTGTTTTTT.

V and J are TRBV6-5 and TRBJ2-7, with D possibly being TRBD2 (5 bases). Germline assignment: CDR1 MNHEY and CDR2 SVGAGI. Trimming took 2 bases from V and 5 from J, leaving 13 bases between them. The length of the CDR3 is 14 residues. The CDR3 reads CASSYGERAHEQYF. In nucleotides, the CDR3 is TGTGCCAGCAGTTACGGTGAGAGGGCCCACGAGCAGTACTTC.

This chain uses TRBV7-9 with TRBJ1-4, with D maybe TRBD1 (6 bases). CDR1 SEHNR and CDR2 FQNEAQ come from the germline V gene (reference sequence). This CDR3 is built from 15 residues. V lost 1 base and J 7 bases, leaving 13 bases between the germline ends. CDR3 protein: CASSLGSGGSEKLFF. CDR3 nucleotides: TGTGCCAGCAGCTTAGGGTCTGGGGGCTCTGAAAAACTGTTTTTT.

This clone was recorded a few times. The CDR3 DNA is TGTGCCAGCAGCCAAGATCGGGCGGGAGAGCAGTACTTC. It specifies CASSQDRAGEQYF. V gene TRBV3-1 (or the pseudogene TRBV3-2) combines with J gene TRBJ2-7; weak D call: TRBD2 (6 bases). There are 13 residues in the CDR3. Looked up from germline, CDR1 is LGHDT and CDR2 is YNNKEL (reference sequence). V lost 0 bases, J lost 7 bases, and 10 bases lay in between.

This clone was picked up one time. The rearrangement joins TRBV7-9 to TRBJ1-5, with 7 bases fitting TRBD1. The CDR3 is 16 residues long. J was trimmed by 4 bases and V by 0 bases; bases with no gene match: 6. Germline CDR1 SEHNR, CDR2 FQNEAQ (reference sequence). CDR3 residues: CASSLAYGTENQPQHF. CDR3 in DNA: TGTGCCAGCAGCTTAGCGTACGGGACAGAAAATCAGCCCCAGCATTTT.

The J gene is TRBJ1-1, the V gene TRBV5-4, with D unclear. With 0 bases removed from V and 0 bases from J, the gap between germline ends came to 6 bases. Germline V gene sequence: CDR1 SGHNT, CDR2 YYREEE (reference sequence). CDR3 size: 14 residues. The CDR3: CASSLGGMNTEAFF. CDR3 sequence (DNA): TGTGCCAGCAGCTTGGGAGGTATGAACACTGAAGCTTTCTTT.